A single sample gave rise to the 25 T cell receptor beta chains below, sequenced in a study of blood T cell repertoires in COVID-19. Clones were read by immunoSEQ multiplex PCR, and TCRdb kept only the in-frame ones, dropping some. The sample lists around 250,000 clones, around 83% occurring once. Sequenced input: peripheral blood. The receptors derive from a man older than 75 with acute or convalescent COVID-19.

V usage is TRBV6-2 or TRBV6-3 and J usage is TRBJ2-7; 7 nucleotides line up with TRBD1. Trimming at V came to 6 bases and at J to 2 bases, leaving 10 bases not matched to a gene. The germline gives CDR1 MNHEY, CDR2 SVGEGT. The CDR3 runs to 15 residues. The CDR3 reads CASSQTTGVTYEQYF. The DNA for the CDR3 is TGTGCCAGCAGCCAAACAACAGGGGTGACCTACGAGCAGTACTTC.

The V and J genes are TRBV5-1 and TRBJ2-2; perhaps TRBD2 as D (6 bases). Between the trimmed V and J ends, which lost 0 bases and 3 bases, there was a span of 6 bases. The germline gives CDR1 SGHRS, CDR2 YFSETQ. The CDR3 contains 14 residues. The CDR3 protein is CASSLGGDTGELFF. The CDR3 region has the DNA TGCGCCAGCAGCTTGGGCGGGGACACCGGGGAGCTGTTTTTT.

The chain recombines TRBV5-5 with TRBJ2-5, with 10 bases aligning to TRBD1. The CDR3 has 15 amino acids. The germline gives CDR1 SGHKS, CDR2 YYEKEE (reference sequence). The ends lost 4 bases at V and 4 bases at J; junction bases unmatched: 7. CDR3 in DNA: TGTGCCAGCAGCCCAATGACAGGGGGCTTAGAGACCCAGTACTTC. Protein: CASSPMTGGLETQYF.

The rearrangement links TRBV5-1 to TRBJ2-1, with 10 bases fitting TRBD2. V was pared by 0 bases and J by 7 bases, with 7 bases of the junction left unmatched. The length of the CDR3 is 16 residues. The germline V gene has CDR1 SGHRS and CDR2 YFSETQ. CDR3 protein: CASSLAPAGGQNEQFF. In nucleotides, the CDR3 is TGCGCCAGCAGCTTGGCCCCAGCGGGAGGGCAGAATGAGCAGTTCTTC. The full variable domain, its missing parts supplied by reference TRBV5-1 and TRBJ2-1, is KAGVTQTPRYLIKTRGQQVTLSCSPISGHRSVSWYQQTPGQGLQFLFEYFSETQRNKGNFPGRFSGRQFSNSRSEMNVSTLELGDSALYLCASSLAPAGGQNEQFFGPGTRLTVL.

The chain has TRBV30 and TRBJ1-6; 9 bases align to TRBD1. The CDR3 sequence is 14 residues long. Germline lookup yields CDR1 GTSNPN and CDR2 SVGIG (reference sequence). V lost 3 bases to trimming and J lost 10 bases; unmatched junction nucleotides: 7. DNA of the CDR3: TGTGCCTGGAGGGGACAGGGATTCGCCTCACCCCTCCACTTT. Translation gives CAWRGQGFASPLHF.

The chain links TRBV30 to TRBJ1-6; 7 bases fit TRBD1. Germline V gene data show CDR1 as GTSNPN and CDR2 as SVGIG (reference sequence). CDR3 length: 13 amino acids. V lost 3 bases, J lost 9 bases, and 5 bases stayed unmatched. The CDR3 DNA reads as TGTGCCTGGAGAGGGGGCGGCGGTTCACCCCTCCACTTT. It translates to CAWRGGGGSPLHF.

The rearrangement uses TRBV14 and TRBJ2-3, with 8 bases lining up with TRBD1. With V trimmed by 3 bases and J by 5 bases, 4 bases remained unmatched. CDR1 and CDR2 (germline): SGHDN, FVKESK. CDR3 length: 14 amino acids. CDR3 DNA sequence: TGTGCCAGCAGCCAGAAACAGGGGGAAGATACGCAGTATTTT. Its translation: CASSQKQGEDTQYF.

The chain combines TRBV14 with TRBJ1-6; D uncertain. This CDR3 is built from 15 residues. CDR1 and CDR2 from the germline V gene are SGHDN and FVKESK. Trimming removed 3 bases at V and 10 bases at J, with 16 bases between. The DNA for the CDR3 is TGTGCCAGCAGCCAGGGCCTGAACGTTAACTCACCCCTCCACTTT. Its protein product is CASSQGLNVNSPLHF.

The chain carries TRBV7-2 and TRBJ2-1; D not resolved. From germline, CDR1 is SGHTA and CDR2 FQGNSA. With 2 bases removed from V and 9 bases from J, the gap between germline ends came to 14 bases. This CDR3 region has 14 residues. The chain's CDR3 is CASSLILEYGEQFF. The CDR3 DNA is TGTGCCAGCAGCTTAATATTAGAGTACGGTGAGCAGTTCTTC. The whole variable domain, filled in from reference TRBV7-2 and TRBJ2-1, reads GAGVSQSPSNKVTEKGKDVELRCDPISGHTALYWYRQSLGQGLEFLIYFQGNSAPDKSGLPSDRFSAERTGGSVSTLTIQRTQQEDSAVYLCASSLILEYGEQFFGPGTRLTVL.

The CDR3 DNA sequence: TGTGCCAGCAAGAGGACTAGCTCCTACAATGAGCAGTTCTTC. This encodes CASKRTSSYNEQFF. The chain combines TRBV2 with TRBJ2-1; TRBD2 aligns across 7 bases. Germline CDR1 is SNHLY and CDR2 is FYNNEI. CDR3 size: 14 residues. The ends lost 7 bases at V and 0 bases at J; junction bases unmatched: 3.

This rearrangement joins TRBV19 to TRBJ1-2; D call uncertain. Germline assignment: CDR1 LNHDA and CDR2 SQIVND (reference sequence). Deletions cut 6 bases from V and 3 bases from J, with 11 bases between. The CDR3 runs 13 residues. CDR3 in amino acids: CASSVAGDYGYTF. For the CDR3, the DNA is TGTGCCAGTAGCGTGGCAGGCGACTATGGCTACACCTTC.

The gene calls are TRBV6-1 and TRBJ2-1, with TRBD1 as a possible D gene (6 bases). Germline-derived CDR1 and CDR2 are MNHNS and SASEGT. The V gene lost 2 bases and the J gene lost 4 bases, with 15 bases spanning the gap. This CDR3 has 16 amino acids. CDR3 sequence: CASSELGGERYNEQFF. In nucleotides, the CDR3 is TGTGCCAGCAGTGAATTAGGGGGAGAGCGGTACAATGAGCAGTTCTTC.

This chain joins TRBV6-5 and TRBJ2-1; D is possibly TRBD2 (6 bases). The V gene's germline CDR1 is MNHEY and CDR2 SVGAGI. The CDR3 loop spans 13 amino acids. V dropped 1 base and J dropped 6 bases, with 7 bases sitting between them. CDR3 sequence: CASSYYSGNEQFF. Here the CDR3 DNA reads TGTGCCAGCAGTTACTATAGCGGCAATGAGCAGTTCTTC.

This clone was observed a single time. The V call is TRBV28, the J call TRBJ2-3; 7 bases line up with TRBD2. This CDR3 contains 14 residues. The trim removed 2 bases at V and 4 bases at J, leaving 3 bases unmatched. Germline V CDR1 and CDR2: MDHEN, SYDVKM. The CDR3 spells CASSLAGAPDTQYF. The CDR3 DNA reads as TGTGCCAGCAGTTTAGCGGGAGCCCCAGATACGCAGTATTTT.

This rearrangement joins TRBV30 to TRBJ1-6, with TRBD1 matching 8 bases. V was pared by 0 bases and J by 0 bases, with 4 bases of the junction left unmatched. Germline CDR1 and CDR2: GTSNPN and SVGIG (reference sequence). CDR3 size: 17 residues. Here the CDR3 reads CAWSVSRGLSYNSPLHF. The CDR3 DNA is TGTGCCTGGAGTGTATCCAGGGGGCTCTCCTATAATTCACCCCTCCACTTT.

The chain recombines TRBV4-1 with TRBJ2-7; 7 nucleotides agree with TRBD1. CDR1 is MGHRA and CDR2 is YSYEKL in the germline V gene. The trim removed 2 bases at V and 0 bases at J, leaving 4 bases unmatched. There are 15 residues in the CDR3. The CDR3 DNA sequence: TGCGCCAGCAGCCAAACCGGGACAGTCTCCTACGAGCAGTACTTC. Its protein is CASSQTGTVSYEQYF.

DNA of the CDR3: TGTGCCAGCATGCGGTCTCTGGATCTACGGACTACGATAGGGTATGGCTACACCTTC. Amino acid sequence: CASMRSLDLRTTIGYGYTF. The V and J genes are TRBV7-9 and TRBJ1-2; no clear D gene. In germline, CDR1 is SEHNR, CDR2 FQNEAQ (reference sequence). Trimming cost V 7 bases and J 5 bases, with 32 bases left between them. This CDR3 spans 19 amino acids.

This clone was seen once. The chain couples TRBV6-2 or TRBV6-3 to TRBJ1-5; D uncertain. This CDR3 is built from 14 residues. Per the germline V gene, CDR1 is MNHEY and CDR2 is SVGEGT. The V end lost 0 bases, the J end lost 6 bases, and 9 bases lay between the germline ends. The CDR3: CASSYSRGPQPQHF. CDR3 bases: TGTGCCAGCAGTTACTCCCGTGGGCCTCAGCCCCAGCATTTT.

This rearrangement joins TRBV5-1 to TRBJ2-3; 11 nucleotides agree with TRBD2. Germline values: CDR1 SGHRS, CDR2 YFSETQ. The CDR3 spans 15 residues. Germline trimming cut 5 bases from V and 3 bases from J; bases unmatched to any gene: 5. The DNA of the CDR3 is TGCGCCAGCAGGCATAGCGGGGGGGAAACAGATACGCAGTATTTT. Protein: CASRHSGGETDTQYF.

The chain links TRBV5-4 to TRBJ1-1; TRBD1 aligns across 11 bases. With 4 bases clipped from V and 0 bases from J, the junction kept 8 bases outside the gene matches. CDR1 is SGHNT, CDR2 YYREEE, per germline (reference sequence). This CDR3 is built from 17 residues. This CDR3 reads CASSVGTGGLMNTEAFF. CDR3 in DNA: TGTGCCAGCAGCGTGGGGACAGGGGGTCTTATGAACACTGAAGCTTTCTTT.

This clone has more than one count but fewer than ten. The CDR3 reads CASRLAGETQYF. The CDR3 DNA follows: TGTGCCAGCAGACTAGCGGGAGAGACCCAGTACTTC. The chain has TRBV2 and TRBJ2-5; 9 positions match TRBD2. V shed 6 bases and J 4 bases; nucleotides not matched to a gene: 0. Germline V gives CDR1 SNHLY, CDR2 FYNNEI. The CDR3 is 12 amino acids.

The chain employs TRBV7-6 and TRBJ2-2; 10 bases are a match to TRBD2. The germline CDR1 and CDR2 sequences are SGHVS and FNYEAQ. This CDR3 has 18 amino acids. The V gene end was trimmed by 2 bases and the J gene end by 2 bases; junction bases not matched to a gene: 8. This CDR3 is CASSLIPSGSRNTGELFF. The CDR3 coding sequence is TGTGCCAGCAGCTTAATTCCTAGCGGGAGCCGTAACACCGGGGAGCTGTTTTTT.

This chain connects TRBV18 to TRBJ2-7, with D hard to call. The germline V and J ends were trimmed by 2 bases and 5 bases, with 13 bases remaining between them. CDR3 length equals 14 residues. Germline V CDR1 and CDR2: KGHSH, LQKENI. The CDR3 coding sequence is TGTGCCAGCTCACCAGTGCCCCGCCCAGACGAGCAGTACTTC. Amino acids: CASSPVPRPDEQYF.

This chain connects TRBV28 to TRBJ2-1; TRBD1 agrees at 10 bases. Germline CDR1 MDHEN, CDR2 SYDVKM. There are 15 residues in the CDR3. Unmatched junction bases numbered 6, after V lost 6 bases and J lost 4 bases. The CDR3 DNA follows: TGTGCCAGCAGCGCGACAGGGGGCGGGTACAATGAGCAGTTCTTC. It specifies CASSATGGGYNEQFF. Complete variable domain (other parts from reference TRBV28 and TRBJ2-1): DVKVTQSSRYLVKRTGEKVFLECVQDMDHENMFWYRQDPGLGLRLIYFSYDVKMKEKGDIPEGYSVSREKKERFSLILESASTNQTSMYLCASSATGGGYNEQFFGPGTRLTVL.

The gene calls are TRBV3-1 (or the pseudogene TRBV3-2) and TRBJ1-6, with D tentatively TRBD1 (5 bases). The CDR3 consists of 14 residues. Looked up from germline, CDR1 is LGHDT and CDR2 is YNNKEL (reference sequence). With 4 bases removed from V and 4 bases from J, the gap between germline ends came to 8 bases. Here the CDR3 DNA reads TGTGCCAGCAGCCGGGGGGAGTATAATTCACCCCTCCACTTT. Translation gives CASSRGEYNSPLHF.